A single T cell receptor (beta chain) is shown here with its context. The data stem from a study of cytomegalovirus exposure and HLA in healthy donors. PCR primers comprised 60 Vbeta and 13 Jbeta primers. This table comes from immunoSEQ multiplex PCR, and its TCRdb copy is limited to in-frame clones, with some not included. The profile shows about 87,000 clones, roughly 70% of them singletons. Germline V gives CDR1 SGHAT, CDR2 FQDESV (reference sequence). The CDR3 is made up of 15 amino acids. Trimming left V 5 bases short and J 0 bases short, with 14 bases between. The genes are TRBV11-1 and TRBJ2-7, with D maybe TRBD2 (6 bases). The sequencing sample was made of PBMCs. The sequence derives from a man under 40 in good health and CMV-seropositive. In nucleotides, the CDR3 is TGTGCCAGCAGCCACCGGACTACAATCTCCTACGAGCAGTACTTC. It specifies CASSHRTTISYEQYF.